Listed below are T cell receptor beta chains from one sample, sequenced in a study of blood T cell repertoires in COVID-19. Method: immunoSEQ multiplex PCR; TCRdb's copy keeps in-frame clones and lacks some. Of around 250,000 clones listed, more than 70% were seen once; the top ten hold approximately 6%. Sequencing was carried out using peripheral blood. The receptors derive from a man older than 75 with acute or convalescent COVID-19. CDR3s include the opening cysteine and the closing phenylalanine or tryptophan. D genes are given only for firm matches. Expanded clones are given a class, and other clones once, few, many or no size at all.

v_gene: TRBV30; d_gene: TRBD2; abundance: once; j_gene: TRBJ2-1; CDR3nt: TGTGCCTGGAAAACTACCGGGACTAGCGGGATCTACAATGAGCAGTTCTTC; CDR3aa: CAWKTTGTSGIYNEQFF
v_gene: TRBV30; d_gene: TRBD1; abundance: .; j_gene: TRBJ2-3; CDR3nt: TGTGCCTGGACATATACAGGGGTCTGGTCGGATACGCAGTATTTT; CDR3aa: CAWTYTGVWSDTQYF
v_gene: TRBV27; d_gene: TRBD2; abundance: .; j_gene: TRBJ2-7; CDR3nt: TGTGCCAGCAGTCCCTCAACGGGACTAGCGGGGGGGCGCAAGCAGTACTTC; CDR3aa: CASSPSTGLAGGRKQYF
v_gene: TRBV5-4; d_gene: .; abundance: .; j_gene: TRBJ1-1; CDR3nt: TGTGCCAGCAGCTTGGGAGCCGCCCGGGTGAACACTGAAGCTTTCTTT; CDR3aa: CASSLGAARVNTEAFF
v_gene: TRBV3-1/TRBV3-2; d_gene: .; abundance: few; j_gene: TRBJ1-1; CDR3nt: TGTGCCAGCAGCCAAGTTGCAGTGGAAGCTTTCTTT; CDR3aa: CASSQVAVEAFF
v_gene: TRBV10-2; d_gene: .; abundance: many; j_gene: TRBJ2-7; CDR3nt: TGCGCCAGCTCACAGGGTTGGCACGAGCAGTACTTC; CDR3aa: CASSQGWHEQYF
v_gene: TRBV7-9; d_gene: .; abundance: once; j_gene: TRBJ1-6; CDR3nt: TGTGCCAGCAGCTTAGGGGGCACCCTTTCACCCCTCCACTTT; CDR3aa: CASSLGGTLSPLHF
v_gene: TRBV6-2/TRBV6-3; d_gene: .; abundance: .; j_gene: TRBJ2-7; CDR3nt: TGTGCCAGCACCCCCGGGAACCTGGGCGAGCAGTACTTC; CDR3aa: CASTPGNLGEQYF
v_gene: TRBV29-1; d_gene: .; abundance: .; j_gene: TRBJ2-1; CDR3nt: TGCAGCGTTGTCAGCAGGGATTCCTACAATGAGCAGTTCTTC; CDR3aa: CSVVSRDSYNEQFF
v_gene: TRBV27; d_gene: TRBD1; abundance: .; j_gene: TRBJ2-2; CDR3nt: TGTGCCAGCAGTATTGACAGGGTACGCACCGAGGAGCTGTTTTTT; CDR3aa: CASSIDRVRTEELFF
v_gene: TRBV19; d_gene: TRBD2; abundance: .; j_gene: TRBJ2-5; CDR3nt: TGTGCCAGTAGCAAAGGACTAGCGGGAGCAGAGACCCAGTACTTC; CDR3aa: CASSKGLAGAETQYF
v_gene: TRBV2; d_gene: .; abundance: .; j_gene: TRBJ2-7; CDR3nt: TGTGCCAGCAGTAGGACTTTATTAGCCTCCTACGAGCAGTACTTC; CDR3aa: CASSRTLLASYEQYF
v_gene: TRBV11-2; d_gene: TRBD2; abundance: .; j_gene: TRBJ2-7; CDR3nt: TGTGCCAGCAGCTTAGGGGACGGCGGGAGCTACGAGCAGTACTTC; CDR3aa: CASSLGDGGSYEQYF
v_gene: TRBV10-3; d_gene: .; abundance: .; j_gene: TRBJ2-3; CDR3nt: TGTGCCATCAGTGAGTCAGGCAGGCCAAACACAGATACGCAGTATTTT; CDR3aa: CAISESGRPNTDTQYF
v_gene: TRBV5-6; d_gene: TRBD1; abundance: .; j_gene: TRBJ2-1; CDR3nt: TGTGCCAGCCACCGGGACAGTAATGAGCAGTTCTTC; CDR3aa: CASHRDSNEQFF
v_gene: TRBV7-6; d_gene: .; abundance: .; j_gene: TRBJ2-5; CDR3nt: TGTGCCAGCAGCTTAGCGACTACTGCAGGACCGTACCAAGAGACCCAGTACTTC; CDR3aa: CASSLATTAGPYQETQYF
v_gene: TRBV4-1; d_gene: .; abundance: .; j_gene: TRBJ1-2; CDR3nt: TGCGCCAGCAGCCAAGTACAGGGTAACTATGGCTACACCTTC; CDR3aa: CASSQVQGNYGYTF
v_gene: TRBV6-5; d_gene: .; abundance: .; j_gene: TRBJ1-2; CDR3nt: TGTGCCAGCAGGACGTCGGGGGTATCTCTCCATGGCTACACCTTC; CDR3aa: CASRTSGVSLHGYTF
v_gene: TRBV28; d_gene: .; abundance: .; j_gene: TRBJ1-2; CDR3nt: TGTGCCAGTTACCCGGCCGGGAGTGGCTACACCTTC; CDR3aa: CASYPAGSGYTF
v_gene: TRBV4-2; d_gene: .; abundance: .; j_gene: TRBJ1-5; CDR3nt: TGTGCCAGCAGCCAAGAGGGGGCAGGGGGCAATCAGCCCCAGCATTTT; CDR3aa: CASSQEGAGGNQPQHF
v_gene: TRBV5-1; d_gene: TRBD2; abundance: .; j_gene: TRBJ2-4; CDR3nt: TGCGCCAGCAGCCGAAGCGGGGGAAGGGACATTCAGTACTTC; CDR3aa: CASSRSGGRDIQYF
v_gene: TRBV5-1; d_gene: TRBD1; abundance: .; j_gene: TRBJ2-5; CDR3nt: TGCGCCAGCAGCTTGGGACAGGGGGTTTTAGAGACCCAGTACTTC; CDR3aa: CASSLGQGVLETQYF
v_gene: TRBV5-1; d_gene: .; abundance: .; j_gene: TRBJ2-2; CDR3nt: TGCGCCAGCAGCTTTCCAGCGTCGAACACCGGGGAGCTGTTTTTT; CDR3aa: CASSFPASNTGELFF
v_gene: TRBV4-1; d_gene: TRBD1; abundance: .; j_gene: TRBJ1-4; CDR3nt: TGCGCCAGCAGCCAGGCTGTGGTGGGGACAGGAAGAGAAAAACTGTTTTTT; CDR3aa: CASSQAVVGTGREKLFF
v_gene: TRBV5-1; d_gene: TRBD2; abundance: .; j_gene: TRBJ2-3; CDR3nt: TGCGCCAGCAGCCCCGGGACTAGCGGGGGAGATACGCAGTATTTT; CDR3aa: CASSPGTSGGDTQYF
v_gene: TRBV18; d_gene: TRBD1; abundance: .; j_gene: TRBJ2-7; CDR3nt: TGTGCCAGCTCACCCTTTGACAGGGGCGAGCAGTACTTC; CDR3aa: CASSPFDRGEQYF
v_gene: TRBV5-4; d_gene: .; abundance: .; j_gene: TRBJ1-4; CDR3nt: TGTGCCAGCAGCTCTACCACAACCACCCTGGGAGTTAATGAAAAACTGTTTTTT; CDR3aa: CASSSTTTTLGVNEKLFF